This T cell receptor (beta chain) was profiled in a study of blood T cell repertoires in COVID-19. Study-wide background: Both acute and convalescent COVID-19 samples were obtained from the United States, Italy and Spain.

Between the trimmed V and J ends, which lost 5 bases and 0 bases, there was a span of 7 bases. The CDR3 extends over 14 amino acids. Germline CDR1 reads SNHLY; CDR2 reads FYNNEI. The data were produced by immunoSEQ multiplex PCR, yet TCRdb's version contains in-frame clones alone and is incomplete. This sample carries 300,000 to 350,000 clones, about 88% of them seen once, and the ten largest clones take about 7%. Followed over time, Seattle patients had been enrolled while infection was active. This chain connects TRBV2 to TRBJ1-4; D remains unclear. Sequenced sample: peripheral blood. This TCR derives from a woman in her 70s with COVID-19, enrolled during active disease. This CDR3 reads CASSSAATNEKLFF. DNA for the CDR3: TGTGCCAGCAGTTCTGCAGCAACTAATGAAAAACTGTTTTTT.